The clone carrying this TCR beta chain came up once. Antigen: not known. A read error is possible here, since a much larger clone lies one base away. V lost 6 bases, J lost 1 base, and 19 bases lay in between. Per germline, CDR1 DFQATT and CDR2 SNEGSKA (reference sequence). The CDR3 is 15 residues long. Then a second PCR, running roughly 7 to 11 cycles, was carried out with a sample-barcoded 5' primer and a J-beta primer mix. Every cDNA was tagged by a template-switch adaptor with 12 random nucleotides. One entry per CDR3 protein results from TCRdb running MiXCR on the 5' RACE reads. This sample carries about 640,000 distinct CDR3 sequences, around 54% of them seen once, and the ten largest clones take approximately 40%. The entry originates in a study of blood T cells in healthy people across ages. Overall study findings and caveats: One million T cells yielded diversity estimates that were considered underestimates. Roughly linear declines in TCR beta diversity per million T cells occurred with age. Strong correlation linked observed beta diversity and percent naive T cells.

The TCR was taken from a man between 60 and 75 years old in good health. J is TRBJ2-7 and V is TRBV20-1; D may correspond to TRBD1 or TRBD2 (6 bases each). Sequencing used blood. CDR3 sequence: CSASERQEGSYEQYF. The CDR3 DNA reads as TGCAGTGCGAGTGAGAGACAGGAGGGGTCCTACGAGCAGTACTTC.